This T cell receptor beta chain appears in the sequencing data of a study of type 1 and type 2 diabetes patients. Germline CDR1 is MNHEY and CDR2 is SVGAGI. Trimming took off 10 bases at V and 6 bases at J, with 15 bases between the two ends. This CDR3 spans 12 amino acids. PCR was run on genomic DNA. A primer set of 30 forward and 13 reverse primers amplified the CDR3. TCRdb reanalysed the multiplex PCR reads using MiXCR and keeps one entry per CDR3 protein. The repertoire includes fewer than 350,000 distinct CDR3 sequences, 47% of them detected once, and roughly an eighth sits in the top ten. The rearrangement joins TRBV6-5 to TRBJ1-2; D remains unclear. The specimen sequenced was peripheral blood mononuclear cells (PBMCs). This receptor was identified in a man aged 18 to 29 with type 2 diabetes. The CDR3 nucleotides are TGTGCCACATCCCCCGGGGAAAATGGCTACACCTTC. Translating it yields CATSPGENGYTF.